Listed here is a single T cell receptor (beta chain). Its antigen remains unidentified. This sample was taken from a study of CD8 T cell repertoires and HIV-1 epitope variants. Study context: Twenty-five autologous and known Gag and Nef epitope variant peptides each stimulated T cells separately.

TCR beta CDR3 was sequenced at survey depth on immunoSEQ. The method was immunoSEQ multiplex PCR; TCRdb's version includes in-frame clones alone and lacks a portion of them. The data hold 2,500 to 3,000 clones, with around 61% observed a single time. The CDR3 consists of 13 residues. Germline V gives CDR1 LNHDA, CDR2 SQIVND (reference sequence). Losses at the gene ends were 5 bases for V and 10 bases for J; bases not matched to a gene: 8. Sequenced: cultured CD8+ T cells derived from PBMCs. The rearrangement links TRBV19 to TRBJ1-5, with 7 positions matching TRBD1. The TCR originated in a male donor with HIV. The CDR3: CASSAGTAFPQHF. The CDR3 DNA reads TGTGCCAGTAGTGCCGGGACAGCTTTTCCCCAGCATTTT. Combining the CDR3 with reference TRBV19 and TRBJ1-5 gives the whole variable domain DGGITQSPKYLFRKEGQNVTLSCEQNLNHDAMYWYRQDPGQGLRLIYYSQIVNDFQKGDIAEGYSVSREKKESFPLTVTSAQKNPTAFYLCASSAGTAFPQHFGDGTRLSIL.